This TCR beta chain originates from a study of PD-L1 blockade in urothelial cancer. Across the study: Dosed intravenously at 1,200 mg every 3 weeks, atezolizumab was initiated by patients around 2014. Men with urothelial cancer arising in the bladder made up most of the 29 patients. Blood was tested 3 weeks (second dose) and 6 weeks into treatment.

Method: immunoSEQ multiplex PCR; TCRdb's copy keeps in-frame clones and lacks some. The sample has tens of thousands of clones, approximately 87% seen once; the top ten hold over 4%. CDR3 length equals 14 residues. The V gene's germline CDR1 is SGHDT and CDR2 YYEEEE. With 4 bases removed from V and 3 bases from J, the gap between germline ends came to 12 bases. As to time point: pretreatment peripheral blood. Locally advanced or metastatic urothelial carcinoma affected all patients. This receptor was obtained from a man in his 70s with urothelial cancer. This sample comprised PBMCs, obtained around atezolizumab (anti-PD-L1) treatment. The V call is TRBV5-6, the J call TRBJ2-3; possibly TRBD2 for D (5 bases). The CDR3 DNA is TGTGCCAGCAGCCCGGGATTTATAACAGATACGCAGTATTTT. Its protein product is CASSPGFITDTQYF.